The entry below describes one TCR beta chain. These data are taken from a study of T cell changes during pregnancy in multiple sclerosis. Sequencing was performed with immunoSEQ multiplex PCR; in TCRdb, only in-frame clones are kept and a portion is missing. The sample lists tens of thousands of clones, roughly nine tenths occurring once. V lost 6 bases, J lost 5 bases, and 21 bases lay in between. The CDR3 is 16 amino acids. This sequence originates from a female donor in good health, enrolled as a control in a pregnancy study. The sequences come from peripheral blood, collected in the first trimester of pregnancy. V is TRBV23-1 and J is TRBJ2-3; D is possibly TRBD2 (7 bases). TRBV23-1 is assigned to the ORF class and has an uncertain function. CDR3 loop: CASRRGRGGRGDTQYF. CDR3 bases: TGCGCCAGCAGACGTGGGAGGGGGGGCAGGGGAGATACGCAGTATTTT.